Following are 10 T cell receptor beta chains from one sample sequenced in a study of memory CD4+ T cells and cytomegalovirus serostatus. Single viable CD3+CD4+CD8-CD45RO+ cells were sorted as the memory CD4+ T cells. Clones were read by immunoSEQ multiplex PCR, and TCRdb kept only the in-frame ones, dropping some. The sample comprises almost 55,000 clones, roughly 79% of which are singletons, and around 1.6% rests with the top ten. The sample taken for sequencing was memory CD4+ T cells from blood. The source is an adult in good health and CMV-seronegative.

This clone has a handful of counts. V usage is TRBV21-1 and J usage is TRBJ2-1; TRBD2 is the table's D call, not checked against the DNA. TRBV21-1 is tagged as a pseudogene. The CDR3 consists of 22 residues. CDR3 nucleotides: TGTGCCAGCAGCCTAAAGTCAGGGCGGACTAGCGGGAGGGTTTTGCGGTACAATGAGCAGTTCTTC. Its protein product is CASSLKSGRTSGRVLRYNEQFF.

The chain joins TRBV28 to TRBJ1-1; a possible D gene is TRBD1 (6 bases). Germline values: CDR1 MDHEN, CDR2 SYDVKM. This CDR3 comprises 11 residues. Trimming removed 6 bases at V and 5 bases at J, with 7 bases between. The CDR3: CASSDRTEAFF. CDR3 sequence (DNA): TGTGCCAGCAGCGACAGGACTGAAGCTTTCTTT.

V gene TRBV6-5 combines with J gene TRBJ2-7; D assignment may be TRBD1 or TRBD2 (5 bases each). V gave up 0 bases and J gave up 4 bases, with 13 bases separating them. The germline V gene encodes CDR1 MNHEY and CDR2 SVGAGI. The CDR3 covers 15 residues. In DNA form, the CDR3 reads TGTGCCAGCAGTTACTCGTTTACGGGGACGTACGAGCAGTACTTC. Amino acids: CASSYSFTGTYEQYF.

The J gene is TRBJ2-4, the V gene TRBV18; TRBD1 aligns across 8 bases. J gave up 8 bases and V 3 bases, and 9 bases lay outside the gene matches. Germline loops: CDR1 KGHSH, CDR2 LQKENI. This CDR3 region has 15 residues. The CDR3 loop reads CASSPLGQVGDIQYF. Here the CDR3 DNA reads TGTGCCAGCTCACCCCTGGGACAGGTGGGGGACATTCAGTACTTC. The full variable domain, its missing parts supplied by reference TRBV18 and TRBJ2-4, is NAGVMQNPRHLVRRRGQEARLRCSPMKGHSHVYWYRQLPEEGLKFMVYLQKENIIDESGMPKERFSAEFPKEGPSILRIQQVVRGDSAAYFCASSPLGQVGDIQYFGAGTRLSVL.

This clone has more than one count but fewer than ten. The J gene is TRBJ2-5, the V gene TRBV7-2; D possibly matches TRBD1 or TRBD2 (6 bases each). Per the germline V gene, CDR1 is SGHTA and CDR2 is FQGNSA. Trimming removed 5 bases at V and 5 bases at J, with 15 bases between. This CDR3 has 14 amino acids. The CDR3 sequence: CASSPQGGSETQYF. The CDR3 DNA sequence: TGTGCCAGCAGCCCACAGGGAGGTAGTGAGACCCAGTACTTC.

The CDR3 sequence: CATGRGAAYNEQFF. CDR3 in DNA: TGTGCTACAGGCAGGGGGGCCGCGTACAATGAGCAGTTCTTC. The rearrangement links TRBV13 to TRBJ2-1; D is perhaps TRBD1 (7 bases). Germline V gene data show CDR1 as PRHDT and CDR2 as FYEKMQ (reference sequence). CDR3 length equals 14 residues.

A note on this clone: The junction and the germline gene differ at one end; a read error may be behind it. The chain combines TRBV4-3 with TRBJ2-4; 10 bases line up with TRBD2. The CDR3 covers 13 residues. Germline assignment: CDR1 LGHNA and CDR2 YSLEER. The CDR3, as DNA: TGCGCCAGCAGCCAAGAATTGGGGACTAGCGCTCACTTC. It encodes CASSQELGTSAHF.

This clone has a single count. The chain carries TRBV7-2 and TRBJ1-3; no firm D call. V lost 1 base and J lost 1, with 11 bases in between. Germline loops: CDR1 SGHTA, CDR2 FQGNSA. The CDR3 contains 16 residues. CDR3 protein: CASSLGPPRSGNTIYF. DNA of the CDR3: TGTGCCAGCAGCTTAGGCCCCCCGAGGTCTGGAAACACCATATATTTT.

This clone was seen a few times. This rearrangement joins TRBV28 to TRBJ2-7; D gene ambiguous. The CDR3 has 12 residues. Germline CDR1 reads MDHEN; CDR2 reads SYDVKM. Deletions cut 6 bases from V and 0 bases from J, with 6 bases between. In nucleotides, the CDR3 is TGTGCCAGCAGCCGTTACTCCTACGAGCAGTACTTC. It is translated as CASSRYSYEQYF.

V and J are TRBV7-6 and TRBJ1-4, with 8 bases matching TRBD1. The V gene's germline CDR1 is SGHVS and CDR2 FNYEAQ. V shed 1 base and J 8 bases; nucleotides not matched to a gene: 6. CDR3 size: 15 residues. For the CDR3, the DNA is TGTGCCAGCAGCTTAGGCGGACAGGGCGGGGAAAAACTGTTTTTT. As protein: CASSLGGQGGEKLFF.